The rows below give T cell receptor beta chains drawn from one sample of a study of early T cells in non-severe SARS-CoV-2 infection. TCRdb recomputed calls from the 5' RACE reads with MiXCR, one row per CDR3 protein. The sample records tens of thousands of distinct CDR3 sequences, 4.5% to 7.5% being singletons. The sequenced sample consisted of whole blood. The receptor source for this set is an adult who was a healthcare worker with PCR-confirmed SARS-CoV-2 infection or an uninfected control (not recorded which). Both conserved end residues are part of each CDR3.

j_call | v_call | cdr3_aa
TRBJ1-6 | TRBV30 | CAWSDRGDNSPLHF
TRBJ2-1 | TRBV19 | CASSMSAGDNEQFF
TRBJ2-7 | TRBV27 | CASRDGTGNYEQYF
TRBJ1-4 | TRBV6-6 | CASSLRQLEKLFF
TRBJ2-1 | TRBV7-2 | CASSSSYGDEQFF
TRBJ2-3 | TRBV3-1 | CASSQDVSGTDTQYF
TRBJ2-2 | TRBV29-1 | CSVASGNTGELFF
TRBJ2-1 | TRBV6-1 | CASRPTFFNEQFF
TRBJ1-1 | TRBV24-1 | CATSDSPNTEAFF
TRBJ2-7 | TRBV5-1 | CASSLEQGLGEQYF
TRBJ2-3 | TRBV11-2 | CASSLLQGSGDTQYF
TRBJ1-2 | TRBV25-1 | CASYEGYGYTF
TRBJ2-5 | TRBV11-2 | CASSPPSGQGKRETQYF
TRBJ2-7 | TRBV29-1 | CSVEAGPNYEQYF
TRBJ2-3 | TRBV2 | CASSGGTDTDTQYF
TRBJ1-1 | TRBV3-1 | CASSQADIEAFF
TRBJ2-5 | TRBV7-8 | CASSLVGLAGIQETQYF
TRBJ2-5 | TRBV30 | CAWSQREETQYF
TRBJ2-3 | TRBV11-3 | CASSVGVAGTDTQYF
TRBJ1-2 | TRBV6-1 | CASSDGVELYGYTF
TRBJ2-1 | TRBV11-2 | CASSLTSSGNSYNEQFF
TRBJ2-7 | TRBV28 | CASSLWTGTSYEQYF
TRBJ2-6 | TRBV5-1 | CASSLAGDSSGANVLTF
TRBJ2-5 | TRBV11-3 | CASSRTVEETQYF
TRBJ1-1 | TRBV27 | CASKSRGANTEAFF